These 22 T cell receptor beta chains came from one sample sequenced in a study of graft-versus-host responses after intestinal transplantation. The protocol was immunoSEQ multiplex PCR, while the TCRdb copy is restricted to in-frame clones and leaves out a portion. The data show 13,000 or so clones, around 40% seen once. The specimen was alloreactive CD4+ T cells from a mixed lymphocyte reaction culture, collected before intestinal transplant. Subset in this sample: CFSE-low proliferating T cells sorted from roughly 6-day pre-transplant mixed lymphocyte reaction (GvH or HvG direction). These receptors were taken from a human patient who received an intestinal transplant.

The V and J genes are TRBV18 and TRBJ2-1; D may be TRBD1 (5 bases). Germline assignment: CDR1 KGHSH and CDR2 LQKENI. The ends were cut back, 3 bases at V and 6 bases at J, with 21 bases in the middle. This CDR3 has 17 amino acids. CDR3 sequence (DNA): TGTGCCAGCTCACCTTCCGTTCAGGGATTCAGACCCAATGAGCAGTTCTTC. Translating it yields CASSPSVQGFRPNEQFF.

The CDR3 sequence: CASSYGQLYGYTF. The CDR3, as DNA: TGTGCCAGCAGCTACGGACAGCTCTATGGCTACACCTTC. V usage is TRBV7-9 and J usage is TRBJ1-2, with D maybe TRBD1 (6 bases). The CDR3 spans 13 residues. The V gene's germline CDR1 is SEHNR and CDR2 FQNEAQ (reference sequence). The germline V and J ends were trimmed by 4 bases and 4 bases, with 10 bases remaining between them.

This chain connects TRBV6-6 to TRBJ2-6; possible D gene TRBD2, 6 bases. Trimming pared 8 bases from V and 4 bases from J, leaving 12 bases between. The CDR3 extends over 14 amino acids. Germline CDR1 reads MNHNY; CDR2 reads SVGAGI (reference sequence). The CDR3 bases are TGTGCCAGCCATGGGGGGTCCGGGGCCAACGTCCTGACTTTC. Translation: CASHGGSGANVLTF.

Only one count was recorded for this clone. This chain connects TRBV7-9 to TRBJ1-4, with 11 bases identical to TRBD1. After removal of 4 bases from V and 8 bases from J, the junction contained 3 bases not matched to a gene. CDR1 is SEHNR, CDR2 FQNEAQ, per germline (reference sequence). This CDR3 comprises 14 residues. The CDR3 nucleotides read TGTGCCAGCAGCTCGGGACAGGGGGGGGAAAAACTGTTTTTT. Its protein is CASSSGQGGEKLFF. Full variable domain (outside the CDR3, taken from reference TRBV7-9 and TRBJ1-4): DTGVSQNPRHKITKRGQNVTFRCDPISEHNRLYWYRQTLGQGPEFLTYFQNEAQLEKSRLLSDRFSAERPKGSFSTLEIQRTEQGDSAMYLCASSSGQGGEKLFFGSGTQLSVL.

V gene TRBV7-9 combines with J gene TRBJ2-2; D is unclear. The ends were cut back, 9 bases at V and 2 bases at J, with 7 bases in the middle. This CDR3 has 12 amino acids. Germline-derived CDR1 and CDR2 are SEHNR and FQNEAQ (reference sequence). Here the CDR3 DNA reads TGTGCCAGAACATCTAACACCGGGGAGCTGTTTTTT. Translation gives CARTSNTGELFF.

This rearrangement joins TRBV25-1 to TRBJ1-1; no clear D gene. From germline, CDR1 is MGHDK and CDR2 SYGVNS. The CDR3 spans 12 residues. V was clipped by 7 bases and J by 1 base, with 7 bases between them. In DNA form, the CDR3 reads TGTGCCAGCACCCCAGGGAACACTGAAGCTTTCTTT. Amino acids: CASTPGNTEAFF. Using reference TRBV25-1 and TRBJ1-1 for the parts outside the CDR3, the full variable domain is EADIYQTPRYLVIGTGKKITLECSQTMGHDKMYWYQQDPGMELHLIHYSYGVNSTEKGDLSSESTVSRIRTEHFPLTLESARPSHTSQYLCASTPGNTEAFFGQGTRLTVV.

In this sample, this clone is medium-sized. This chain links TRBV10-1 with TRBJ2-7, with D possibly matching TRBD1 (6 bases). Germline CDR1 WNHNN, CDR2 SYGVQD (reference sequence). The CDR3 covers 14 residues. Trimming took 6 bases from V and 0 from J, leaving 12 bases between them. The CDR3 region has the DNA TGCGCCAGCAGCCGGGACACCTACTCCTACGAGCAGTACTTC. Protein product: CASSRDTYSYEQYF.

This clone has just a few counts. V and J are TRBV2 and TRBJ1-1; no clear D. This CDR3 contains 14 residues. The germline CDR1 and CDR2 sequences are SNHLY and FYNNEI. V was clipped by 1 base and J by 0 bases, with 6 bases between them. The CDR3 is CASSEEAVNTEAFF. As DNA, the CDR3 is TGTGCCAGCAGTGAAGAGGCGGTGAACACTGAAGCTTTCTTT.

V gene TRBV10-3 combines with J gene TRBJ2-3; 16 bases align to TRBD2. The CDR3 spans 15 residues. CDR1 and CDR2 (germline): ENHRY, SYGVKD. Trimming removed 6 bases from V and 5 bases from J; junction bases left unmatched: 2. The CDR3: CAIRGLAGGRDTQYF. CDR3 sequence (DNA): TGTGCCATCAGGGGACTAGCGGGGGGGAGAGATACGCAGTATTTT.

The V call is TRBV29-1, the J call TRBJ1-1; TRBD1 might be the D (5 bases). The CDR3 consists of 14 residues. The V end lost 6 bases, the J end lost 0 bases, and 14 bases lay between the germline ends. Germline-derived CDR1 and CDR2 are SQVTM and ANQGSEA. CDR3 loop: CSVNRRLMNTEAFF. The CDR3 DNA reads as TGCAGCGTAAACAGGAGACTCATGAACACTGAAGCTTTCTTT.

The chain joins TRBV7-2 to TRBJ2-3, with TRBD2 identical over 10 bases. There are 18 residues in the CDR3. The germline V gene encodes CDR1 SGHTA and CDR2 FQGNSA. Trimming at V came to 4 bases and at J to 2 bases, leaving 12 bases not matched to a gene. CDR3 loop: CASSSRWTSGATTDTQYF. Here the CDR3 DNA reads TGTGCCAGCAGCTCGCGCTGGACTAGCGGAGCTACCACAGATACGCAGTATTTT.

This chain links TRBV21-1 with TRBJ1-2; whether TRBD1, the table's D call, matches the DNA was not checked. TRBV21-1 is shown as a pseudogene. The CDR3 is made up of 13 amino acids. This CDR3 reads CASSTRDREGYTF. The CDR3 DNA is TGTGCCAGCAGTACCAGGGACAGGGAAGGCTACACCTTC.

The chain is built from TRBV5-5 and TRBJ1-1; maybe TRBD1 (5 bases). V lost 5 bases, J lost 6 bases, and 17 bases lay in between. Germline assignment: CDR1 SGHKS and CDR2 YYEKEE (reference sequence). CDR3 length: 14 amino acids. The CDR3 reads CASSDRPPTPEAFF. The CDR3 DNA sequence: TGTGCCAGCAGTGACAGACCCCCCACCCCTGAAGCTTTCTTT.

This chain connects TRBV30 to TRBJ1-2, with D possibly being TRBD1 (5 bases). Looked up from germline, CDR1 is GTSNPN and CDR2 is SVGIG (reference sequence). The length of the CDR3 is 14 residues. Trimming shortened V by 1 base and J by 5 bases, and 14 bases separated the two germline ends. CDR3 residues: CAWSDRGRDYGYTF. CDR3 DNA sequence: TGTGCCTGGAGTGACCGGGGGAGAGATTATGGCTACACCTTC.

CDR3 coding DNA: TGTGCCAGCAGCAGGGGACTTCCCACAGATACGCAGTATTTT. Translating gives CASSRGLPTDTQYF. The chain joins TRBV7-2 to TRBJ2-3; TRBD2 is a possible D gene (6 bases). V lost 5 bases and J lost 2, with 11 bases in between. CDR1 and CDR2 (germline): SGHTA, FQGNSA. There are 14 residues in the CDR3.

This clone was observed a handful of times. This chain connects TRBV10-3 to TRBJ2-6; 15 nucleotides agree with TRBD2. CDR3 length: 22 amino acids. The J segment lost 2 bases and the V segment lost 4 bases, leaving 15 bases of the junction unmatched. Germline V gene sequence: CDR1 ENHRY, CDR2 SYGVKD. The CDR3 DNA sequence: TGTGCCATCAGTGGCTTCTCCGGGACTAGCGGGGGGCCGGTTCCTGGGGCCAACGTCCTGACTTTC. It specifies CAISGFSGTSGGPVPGANVLTF.

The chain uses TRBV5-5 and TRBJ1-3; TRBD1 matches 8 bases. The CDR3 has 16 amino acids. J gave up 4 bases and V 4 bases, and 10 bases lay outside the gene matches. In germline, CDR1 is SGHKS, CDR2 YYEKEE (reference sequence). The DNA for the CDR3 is TGTGCCAGCAGCCCCACCGGGACAGGTTTCGGAAACACCATATATTTT. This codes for CASSPTGTGFGNTIYF. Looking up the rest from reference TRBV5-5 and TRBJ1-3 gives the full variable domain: DAGVTQSPTHLIKTRGQQVTLRCSPISGHKSVSWYQQVLGQGPQFIFQYYEKEERGRGNFPDRFSARQFPNYSSELNVNALLLGDSALYLCASSPTGTGFGNTIYFGEGSWLTVV.

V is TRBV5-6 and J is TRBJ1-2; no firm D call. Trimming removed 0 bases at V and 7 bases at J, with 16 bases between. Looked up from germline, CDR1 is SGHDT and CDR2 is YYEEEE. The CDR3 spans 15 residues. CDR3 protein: CASSLGSPSLSGYTF. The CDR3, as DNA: TGTGCCAGCAGCTTGGGCAGTCCGTCACTATCTGGCTACACCTTC.

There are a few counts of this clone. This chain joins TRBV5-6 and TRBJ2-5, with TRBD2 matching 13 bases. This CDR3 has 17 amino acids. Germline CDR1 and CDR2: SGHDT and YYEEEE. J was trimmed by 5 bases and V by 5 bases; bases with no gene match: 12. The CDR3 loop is CASSLPPLAGGPETQYF. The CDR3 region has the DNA TGTGCCAGCAGTTTGCCCCCACTAGCGGGGGGGCCTGAGACCCAGTACTTC.

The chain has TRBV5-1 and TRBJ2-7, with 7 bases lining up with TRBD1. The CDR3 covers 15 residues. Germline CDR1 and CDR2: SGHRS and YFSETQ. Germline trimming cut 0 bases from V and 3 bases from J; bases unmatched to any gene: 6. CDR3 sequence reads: CASSLGQGSFYEQYF. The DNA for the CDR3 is TGCGCCAGCAGCTTGGGACAGGGAAGTTTCTACGAGCAGTACTTC.

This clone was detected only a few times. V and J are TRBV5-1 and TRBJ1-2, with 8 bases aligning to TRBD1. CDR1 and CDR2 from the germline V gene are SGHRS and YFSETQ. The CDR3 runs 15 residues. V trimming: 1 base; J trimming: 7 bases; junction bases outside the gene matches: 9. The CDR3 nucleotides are TGCGCCAGCAGCTTGTCAGGACAGGGCCCGGGTGGCTACACCTTC. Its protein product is CASSLSGQGPGGYTF. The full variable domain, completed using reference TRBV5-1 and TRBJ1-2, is KAGVTQTPRYLIKTRGQQVTLSCSPISGHRSVSWYQQTPGQGLQFLFEYFSETQRNKGNFPGRFSGRQFSNSRSEMNVSTLELGDSALYLCASSLSGQGPGGYTFGSGTRLTVV.

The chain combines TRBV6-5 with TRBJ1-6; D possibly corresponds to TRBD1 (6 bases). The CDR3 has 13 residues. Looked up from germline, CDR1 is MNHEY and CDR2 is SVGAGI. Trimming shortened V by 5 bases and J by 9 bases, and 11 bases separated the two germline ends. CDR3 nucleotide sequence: TGTGCCAGCAGTGATACAGGGTTTTCACCCCTCCACTTT. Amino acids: CASSDTGFSPLHF.